This T cell receptor delta chain was recovered during a study of delta chains in infants with herpesvirus infections. This clone was observed a few times. TCR cDNA was made from PBMC RNA with gamma- and delta-chain-specific primers. TCRdb re-processed the RT-PCR reads via CATT. Here the sample spans several hundred delta-chain clones, around 38% being singletons. The sample consisted of peripheral blood, taken at time point 1 of longitudinal follow-up. This TCR came from a human donor who was a Ugandan infant, either HIV-exposed or HIV-unexposed (not recorded which).

The CDR3, as DNA: TGTGCCTGTGACACCCTGGGGGGGCCTTACACCGATAAACTCATCTTT. Protein: CACDTLGGPYTDKLIF. This chain uses TRDV2 with TRDJ1, with 7 nucleotides matching TRDD3. The V segment lost 0 bases and the J segment 0 bases; nucleotides outside the gene matches: 6. The CDR3 runs to 16 residues. CDR1 is GEAIGNYY and CDR2 is EKD in the germline V gene.